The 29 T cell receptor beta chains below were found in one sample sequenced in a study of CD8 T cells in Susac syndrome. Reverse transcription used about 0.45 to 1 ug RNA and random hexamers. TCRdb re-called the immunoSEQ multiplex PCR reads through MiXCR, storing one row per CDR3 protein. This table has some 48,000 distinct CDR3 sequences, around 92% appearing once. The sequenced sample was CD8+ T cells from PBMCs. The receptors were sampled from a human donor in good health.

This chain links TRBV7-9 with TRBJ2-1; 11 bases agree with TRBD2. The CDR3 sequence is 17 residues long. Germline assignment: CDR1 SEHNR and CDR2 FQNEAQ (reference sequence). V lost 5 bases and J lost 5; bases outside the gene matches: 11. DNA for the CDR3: TGTGCCAGCAGCAAAACTAGCGGGAGAAGCCGCCACAATGAGCAGTTCTTC. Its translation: CASSKTSGRSRHNEQFF.

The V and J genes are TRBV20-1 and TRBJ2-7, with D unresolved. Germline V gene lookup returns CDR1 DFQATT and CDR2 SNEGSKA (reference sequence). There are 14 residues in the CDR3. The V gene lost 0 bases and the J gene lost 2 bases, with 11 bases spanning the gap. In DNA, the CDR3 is TGCAGTGCTAGAGAACTCACTTCCACCTACGAGCAGTACTTC. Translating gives CSARELTSTYEQYF.

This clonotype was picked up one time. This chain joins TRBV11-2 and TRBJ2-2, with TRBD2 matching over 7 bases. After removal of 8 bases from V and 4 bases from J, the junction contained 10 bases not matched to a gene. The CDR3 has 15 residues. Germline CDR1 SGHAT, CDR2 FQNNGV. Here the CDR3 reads CASAMTSPSTGELFF. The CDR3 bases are TGTGCCAGCGCTATGACTAGCCCCAGCACCGGGGAGCTGTTTTTT.

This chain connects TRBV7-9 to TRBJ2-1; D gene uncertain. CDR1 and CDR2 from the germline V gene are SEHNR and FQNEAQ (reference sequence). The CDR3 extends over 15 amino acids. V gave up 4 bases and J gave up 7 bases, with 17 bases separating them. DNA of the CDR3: TGTGCCAGCAGCTACACTTCCGAGGTGGGGAATGAGCAGTTCTTC. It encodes CASSYTSEVGNEQFF.

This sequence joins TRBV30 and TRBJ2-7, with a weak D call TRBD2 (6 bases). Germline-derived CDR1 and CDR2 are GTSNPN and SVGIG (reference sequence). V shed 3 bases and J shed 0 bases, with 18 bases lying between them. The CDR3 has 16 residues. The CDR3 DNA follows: TGTGCCTGGAGGAAGGGAGGCGGGTATAGCTCCTACGAGCAGTACTTC. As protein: CAWRKGGGYSSYEQYF.

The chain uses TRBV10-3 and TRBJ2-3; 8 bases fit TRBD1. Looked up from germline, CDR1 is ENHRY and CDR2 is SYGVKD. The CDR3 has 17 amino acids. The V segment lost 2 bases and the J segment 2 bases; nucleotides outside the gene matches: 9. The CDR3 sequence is CAISELRTGPLTDTQYF. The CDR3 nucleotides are TGTGCCATCAGTGAGCTCCGGACAGGGCCCCTCACAGATACGCAGTATTTT.

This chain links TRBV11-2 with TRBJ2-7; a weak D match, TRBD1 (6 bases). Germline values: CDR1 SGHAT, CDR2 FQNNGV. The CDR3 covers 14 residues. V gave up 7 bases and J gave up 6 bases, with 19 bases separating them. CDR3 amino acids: CASIYEGDPGEQYF. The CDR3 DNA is TGTGCCAGCATCTACGAGGGGGACCCCGGCGAGCAGTACTTC.

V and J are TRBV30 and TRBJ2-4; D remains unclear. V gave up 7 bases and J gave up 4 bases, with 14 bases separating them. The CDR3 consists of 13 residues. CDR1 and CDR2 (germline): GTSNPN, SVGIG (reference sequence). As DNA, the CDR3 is TGTGCCTTCTACCCCGCACCGAAAAACATTCAGTACTTC. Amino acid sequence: CAFYPAPKNIQYF.

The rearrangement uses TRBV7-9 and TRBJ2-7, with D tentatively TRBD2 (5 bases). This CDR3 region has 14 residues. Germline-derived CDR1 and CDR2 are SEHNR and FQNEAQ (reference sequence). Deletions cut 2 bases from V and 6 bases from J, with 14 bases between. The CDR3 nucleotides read TGTGCCAGCAGCTTAATCCCAAATCGGGGCGAGCAGTACTTC. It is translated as CASSLIPNRGEQYF.

The CDR3 sequence: CASSEFGTAYHNEQFF. CDR3 coding DNA: TGTGCCAGCAGTGAATTTGGGACAGCCTATCACAATGAGCAGTTCTTC. The chain couples TRBV25-1 to TRBJ2-1; the match to TRBD1 covers 7 bases. Trimming at V came to 1 base and at J to 5 bases, leaving 8 bases not matched to a gene. This CDR3 spans 16 amino acids. CDR1 is MGHDK and CDR2 is SYGVNS in the germline V gene.

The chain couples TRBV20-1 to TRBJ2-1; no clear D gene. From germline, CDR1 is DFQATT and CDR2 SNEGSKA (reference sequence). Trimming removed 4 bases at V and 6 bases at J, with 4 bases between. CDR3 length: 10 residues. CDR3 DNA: TGCAGTGCTAAGGGCAATGAGCAGTTCTTC. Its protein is CSAKGNEQFF.

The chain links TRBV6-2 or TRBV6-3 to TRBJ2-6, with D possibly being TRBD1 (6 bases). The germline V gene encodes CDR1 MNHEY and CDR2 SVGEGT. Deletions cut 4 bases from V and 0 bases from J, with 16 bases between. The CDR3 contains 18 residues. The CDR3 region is CASSSGQSVFSGANVLTF. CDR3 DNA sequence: TGTGCCAGCAGTTCAGGACAGAGTGTCTTCTCTGGGGCCAACGTCCTGACTTTC.

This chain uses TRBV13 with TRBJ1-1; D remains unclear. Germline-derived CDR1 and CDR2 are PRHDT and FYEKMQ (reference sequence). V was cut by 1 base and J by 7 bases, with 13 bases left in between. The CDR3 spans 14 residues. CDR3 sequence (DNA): TGTGCCAGCAGCTTAGCCTTGGGCGGACGTGAAGCTTTCTTT. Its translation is CASSLALGGREAFF.

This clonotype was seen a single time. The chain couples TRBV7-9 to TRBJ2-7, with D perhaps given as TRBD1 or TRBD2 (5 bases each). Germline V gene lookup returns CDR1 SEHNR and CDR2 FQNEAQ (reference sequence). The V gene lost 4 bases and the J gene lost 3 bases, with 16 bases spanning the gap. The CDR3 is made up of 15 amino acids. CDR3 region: CASSSTDPGDYEQYF. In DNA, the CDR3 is TGTGCCAGCAGCTCGACAGACCCCGGGGACTACGAGCAGTACTTC.

The CDR3, as DNA: TGTGCCAGCAGACCCCTAGGCACAGATACGCAGTATTTT. This codes for CASRPLGTDTQYF. V usage is TRBV27 and J usage is TRBJ2-3; D remains ambiguous. Germline values: CDR1 MNHEY, CDR2 SMNVEV (reference sequence). Deletions cut 6 bases from V and 1 base from J, with 8 bases between. CDR3 length: 13 residues.

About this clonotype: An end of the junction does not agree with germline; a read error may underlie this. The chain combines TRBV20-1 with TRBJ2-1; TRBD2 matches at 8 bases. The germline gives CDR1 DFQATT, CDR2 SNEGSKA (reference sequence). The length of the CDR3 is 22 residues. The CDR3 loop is CSARERFSFGSFVAGSSNEQFF. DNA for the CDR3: TGCAGTGCTAGAGAAAGGTTCTCTTTCGGCTCTTTCGTAGCGGGATCCTCCAATGAGCAGTTCTTC.

In DNA, the CDR3 is TGCGCCAGCAGCCGGCCAAGGTCCGCGGGAGGGCCCAATGAGCAGTTCTTC. Translation gives CASSRPRSAGGPNEQFF. The V and J genes are TRBV4-1 and TRBJ2-1, with TRBD2 matching 9 bases. This CDR3 is 17 amino acids long. The germline V gene encodes CDR1 MGHRA and CDR2 YSYEKL. The ends lost 4 bases at V and 6 bases at J; junction bases unmatched: 13.

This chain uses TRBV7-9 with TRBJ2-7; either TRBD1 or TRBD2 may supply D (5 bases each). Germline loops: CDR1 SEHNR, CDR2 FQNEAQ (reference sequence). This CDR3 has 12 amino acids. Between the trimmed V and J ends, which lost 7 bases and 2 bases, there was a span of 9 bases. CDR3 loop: CASMGTTYEQYF. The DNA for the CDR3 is TGTGCCAGCATGGGGACCACCTACGAGCAGTACTTC.

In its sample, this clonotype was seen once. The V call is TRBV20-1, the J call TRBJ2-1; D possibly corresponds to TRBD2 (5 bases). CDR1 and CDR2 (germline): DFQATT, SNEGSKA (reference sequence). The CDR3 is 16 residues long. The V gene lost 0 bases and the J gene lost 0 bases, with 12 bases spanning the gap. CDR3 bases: TGCAGTGCTAGAGATCTTGGCGGAGGCTCCTACAATGAGCAGTTCTTC. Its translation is CSARDLGGGSYNEQFF.

Written as DNA, the CDR3 is TGTGCCAGTAGTATAAGTTTGGGTGAGCAGTTCTTC. Its protein is CASSISLGEQFF. The V call is TRBV19, the J call TRBJ2-1; D not resolved. The CDR3 has 12 amino acids. Trimming cost V 2 bases and J 9 bases, with 8 bases left between them. Looked up from germline, CDR1 is LNHDA and CDR2 is SQIVND (reference sequence). Together with reference TRBV19 and TRBJ2-1, the CDR3 gives the full variable domain: DGGITQSPKYLFRKEGQNVTLSCEQNLNHDAMYWYRQDPGQGLRLIYYSQIVNDFQKGDIAEGYSVSREKKESFPLTVTSAQKNPTAFYLCASSISLGEQFFGPGTRLTVL.

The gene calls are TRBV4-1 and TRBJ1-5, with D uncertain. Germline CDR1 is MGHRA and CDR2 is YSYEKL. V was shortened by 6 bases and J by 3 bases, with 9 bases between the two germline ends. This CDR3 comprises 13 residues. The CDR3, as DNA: TGCGCCAGCAGGGGAAGTTTCAATCAGCCCCAGCATTTT. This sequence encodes CASRGSFNQPQHF.

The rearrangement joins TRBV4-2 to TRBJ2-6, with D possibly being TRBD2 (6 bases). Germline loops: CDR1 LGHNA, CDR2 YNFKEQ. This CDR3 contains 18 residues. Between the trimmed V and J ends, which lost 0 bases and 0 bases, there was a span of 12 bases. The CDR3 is CASSQDLAGSSGANVLTF. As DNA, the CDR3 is TGTGCCAGCAGCCAAGATTTGGCGGGAAGCTCTGGGGCCAACGTCCTGACTTTC.

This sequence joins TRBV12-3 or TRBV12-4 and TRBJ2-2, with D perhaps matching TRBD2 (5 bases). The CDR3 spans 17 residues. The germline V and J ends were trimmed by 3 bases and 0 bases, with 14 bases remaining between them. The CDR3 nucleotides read TGTGCCAGCAGTTTGGGAGCAACATACTCGAACACCGGGGAGCTGTTTTTT. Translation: CASSLGATYSNTGELFF.

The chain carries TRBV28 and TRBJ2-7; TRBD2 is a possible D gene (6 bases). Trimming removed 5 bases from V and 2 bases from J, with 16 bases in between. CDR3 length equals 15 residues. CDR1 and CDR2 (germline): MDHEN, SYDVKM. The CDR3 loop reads CASSPPGTAPYEQYF. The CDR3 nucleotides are TGTGCCAGCAGTCCACCGGGGACTGCACCCTACGAGCAGTACTTC.

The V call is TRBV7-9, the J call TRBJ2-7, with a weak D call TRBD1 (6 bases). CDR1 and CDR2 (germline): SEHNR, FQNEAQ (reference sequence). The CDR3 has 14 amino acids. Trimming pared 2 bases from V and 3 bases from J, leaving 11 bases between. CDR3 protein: CASSLPGRGYEQYF. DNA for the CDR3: TGTGCCAGCAGCTTACCCGGCAGGGGCTACGAGCAGTACTTC.

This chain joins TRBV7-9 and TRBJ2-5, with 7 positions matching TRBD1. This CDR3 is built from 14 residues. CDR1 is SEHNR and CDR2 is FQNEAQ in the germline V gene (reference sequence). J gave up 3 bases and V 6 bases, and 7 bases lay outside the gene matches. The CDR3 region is CASSGTGAEETQYF. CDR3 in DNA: TGTGCCAGCAGTGGTACAGGGGCGGAAGAGACCCAGTACTTC.

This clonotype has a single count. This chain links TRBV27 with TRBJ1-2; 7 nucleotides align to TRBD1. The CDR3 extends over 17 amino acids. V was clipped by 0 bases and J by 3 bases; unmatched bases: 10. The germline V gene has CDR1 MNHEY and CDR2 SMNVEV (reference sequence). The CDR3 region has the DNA TGTGCCAGCAGTTTATCTTATCTCTCTACAGGGGACTATGGCTACACCTTC. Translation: CASSLSYLSTGDYGYTF.

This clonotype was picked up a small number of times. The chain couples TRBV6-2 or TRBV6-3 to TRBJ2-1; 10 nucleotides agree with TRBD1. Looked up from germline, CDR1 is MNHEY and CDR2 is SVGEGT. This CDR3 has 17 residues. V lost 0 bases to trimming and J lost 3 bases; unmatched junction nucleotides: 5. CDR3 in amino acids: CASSYSKGTGDYNEQFF. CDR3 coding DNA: TGTGCCAGCAGTTACTCGAAGGGGACAGGGGACTACAATGAGCAGTTCTTC.

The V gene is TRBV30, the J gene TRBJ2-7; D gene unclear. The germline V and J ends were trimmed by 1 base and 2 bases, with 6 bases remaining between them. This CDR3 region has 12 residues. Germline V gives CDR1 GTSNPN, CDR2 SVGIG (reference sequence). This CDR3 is CAWSDGTYEQYF. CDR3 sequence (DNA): TGTGCCTGGAGTGACGGAACCTACGAGCAGTACTTC.